This T cell receptor (beta chain) was found in a study of blood T cell repertoires in COVID-19. At the level of the study: Both acute and convalescent COVID-19 samples were obtained from the United States, Italy and Spain. T cells, B-cell-depleted T cells, or PBMCs supplied cDNA or gDNA.

In the original workflow: Reference gene primer amplification gave nucleated cell count estimates. This table comes from immunoSEQ multiplex PCR, and its TCRdb copy is limited to in-frame clones, with some not included. The D gene and trimming were derived from the DNA, and the V and J assignments and clone size from that table. The table has 150,000 to 200,000 clones, around 86% seen once; the top ten hold almost 1%. The CDR3 covers 16 residues. The V and J ends lost 3 bases and 7 bases, in that order; junction bases with no gene match: 8. Germline V lookup: CDR1 KGHSH, CDR2 LQKENI. Sequencing was carried out using peripheral blood. The V gene is TRBV18, the J gene TRBJ2-2; TRBD1 aligns across 10 bases. The sequence was obtained from a man in his late teens or twenties with acute or convalescent COVID-19. The CDR3 DNA is TGTGCCAGCTCACCGTCGTTGGGACAGGGGTACGGGGAGCTGTTTTTT. This translates into CASSPSLGQGYGELFF.